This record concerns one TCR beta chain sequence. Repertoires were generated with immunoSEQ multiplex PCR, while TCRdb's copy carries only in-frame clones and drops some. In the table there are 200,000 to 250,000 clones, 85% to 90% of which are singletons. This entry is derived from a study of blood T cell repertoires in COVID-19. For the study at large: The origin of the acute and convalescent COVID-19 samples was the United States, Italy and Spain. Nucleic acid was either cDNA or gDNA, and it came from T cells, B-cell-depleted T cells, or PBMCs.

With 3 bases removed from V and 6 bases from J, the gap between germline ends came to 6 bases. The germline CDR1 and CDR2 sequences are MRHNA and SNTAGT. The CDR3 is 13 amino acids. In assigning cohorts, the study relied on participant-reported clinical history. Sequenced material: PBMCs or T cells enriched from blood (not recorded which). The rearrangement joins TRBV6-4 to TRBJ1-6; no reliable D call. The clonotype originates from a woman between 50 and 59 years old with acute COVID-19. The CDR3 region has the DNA TGTGCCAGCAGTGAAACAGCTAATTCACCCCTCCACTTT. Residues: CASSETANSPLHF.